This TCR beta chain is from a study of cytomegalovirus exposure and HLA in healthy donors. Study-wide points: The study designated roughly 150 TCR beta chains cytomegalovirus-associated.

This clone has more than one count but fewer than ten. Its antigen remains unknown. Both 60 Vbeta primers and 13 Jbeta primers went into the PCR. Libraries were prepared by immunoSEQ multiplex PCR; TCRdb keeps only in-frame clonotypes and omits some of them. The sample comprises 83,000 or so clones, over 75% of which are singletons, and approximately 5.7% rests with the top ten. Germline trimming cut 7 bases from V and 6 bases from J; bases unmatched to any gene: 13. The germline gives CDR1 MNHEY, CDR2 SVGAGI. The CDR3 is 15 amino acids. The rearrangement joins TRBV6-5 to TRBJ1-2, with 8 bases lining up with TRBD1. Sequenced: PBMCs. The TCR originated in a female donor in good health and CMV-seronegative. Written as DNA, the CDR3 is TGTGCCAGCATAAGGCAAGCAGGGGGCGCGAATGGCTACACCTTC. Translating gives CASIRQAGGANGYTF.